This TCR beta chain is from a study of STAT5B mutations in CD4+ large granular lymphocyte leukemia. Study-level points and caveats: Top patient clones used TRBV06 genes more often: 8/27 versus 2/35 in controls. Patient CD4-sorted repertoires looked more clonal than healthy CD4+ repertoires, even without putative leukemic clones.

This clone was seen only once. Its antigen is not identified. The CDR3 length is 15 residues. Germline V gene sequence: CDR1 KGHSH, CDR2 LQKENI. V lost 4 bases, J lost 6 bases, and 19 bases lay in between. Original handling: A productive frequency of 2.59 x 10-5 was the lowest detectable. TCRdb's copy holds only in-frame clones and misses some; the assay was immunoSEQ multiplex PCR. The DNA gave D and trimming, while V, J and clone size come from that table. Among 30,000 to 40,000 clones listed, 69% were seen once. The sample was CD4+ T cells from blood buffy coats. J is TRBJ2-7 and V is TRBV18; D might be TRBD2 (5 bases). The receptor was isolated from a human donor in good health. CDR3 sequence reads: CASSLIGSGESEQYF. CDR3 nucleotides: TGTGCCAGCTCACTAATAGGGAGTGGCGAATCCGAGCAGTACTTC.